What follows are 17 T cell receptor beta chains derived from one specimen sequenced in a study of T cell repertoires in cytomegalovirus infection. TCRdb ran MiXCR on the reads and lists one entry per CDR3 protein. This sample carries 310,000 or so distinct CDR3 sequences, about 25% of them seen once, and the ten largest clones take around 14%. Sequencing was performed on PBMCs. The receptor source for this set is a human donor in good health (CMV status not recorded). Some clones in this sample may be carry-over from other donors' samples.

This clonotype was seen more than once but under ten times. The rearrangement joins TRBV5-1 to TRBJ2-7, with TRBD1 matching 12 bases. V dropped 0 bases and J dropped 1; count of bases not matched to a gene: 2. CDR1 is SGHRS, CDR2 YFSETQ, per germline. CDR3 length: 16 residues. CDR3 in DNA: TGCGCCAGCAGCTTGGGGGGACAGGGGGCGTCCTACGAGCAGTACTTC. It specifies CASSLGGQGASYEQYF.

The V gene is TRBV28, the J gene TRBJ2-3, with 11 bases matching TRBD2. Germline V gene data show CDR1 as MDHEN and CDR2 as SYDVKM. With V trimmed by 8 bases and J by 3 bases, 4 bases remained unmatched. This CDR3 has 14 residues. CDR3 sequence (DNA): TGTGCCAGCGCCCTAGCGGGAGGAACAGATACGCAGTATTTT. It specifies CASALAGGTDTQYF.

This clonotype showed up many times. An end of the junction differs from the germline gene, which may be a read error. The chain carries TRBV28 and TRBJ2-5; D unclear. The CDR3 spans 15 residues. Looked up from germline, CDR1 is MDHEN and CDR2 is SYDVKM. For the CDR3, the DNA is TGCGATAGCCCCCCTTATAGGGTGGGTTTGGAGACCCAGTACTTC. This translates into CDSPPYRVGLETQYF.

The chain combines TRBV29-1 with TRBJ2-1; 7 bases map to TRBD2. J lost 3 bases, V lost 3 bases, and 2 bases had no gene match. The germline V gene encodes CDR1 SQVTM and CDR2 ANQGSEA. CDR3 size: 13 residues. The CDR3 nucleotides are TGCAGCGTTGATGGCGGGGGCTACAATGAGCAGTTCTTC. Its translation: CSVDGGGYNEQFF.

Only a few counts were recorded for this clonotype. The chain uses TRBV28 and TRBJ1-1; possibly TRBD1 for D (5 bases). The CDR3 is 12 residues long. Germline-derived CDR1 and CDR2 are MDHEN and SYDVKM. V was cut by 8 bases and J by 8 bases, with 15 bases left in between. CDR3 region: CASGGRNREAFF. Written as DNA, the CDR3 is TGTGCCAGCGGGGGACGGAACCGGGAAGCTTTCTTT. Variable domain in full (rest from reference TRBV28 and TRBJ1-1): DVKVTQSSRYLVKRTGEKVFLECVQDMDHENMFWYRQDPGLGLRLIYFSYDVKMKEKGDIPEGYSVSREKKERFSLILESASTNQTSMYLCASGGRNREAFFGQGTRLTVV.

This chain connects TRBV15 to TRBJ2-5; 12 bases agree with TRBD2. The CDR3 loop spans 16 amino acids. Germline V gene data show CDR1 as LNHNV and CDR2 as YYDKDF (reference sequence). The V and J ends lost 0 bases and 4 bases, in that order; junction bases with no gene match: 3. In DNA, the CDR3 is TGTGCCACCAGCAGAGAGGCGACTAGCGGGGGAGAGACCCAGTACTTC. Translating gives CATSREATSGGETQYF. Together with reference TRBV15 and TRBJ2-5, the CDR3 gives the full variable domain: DAMVIQNPRYQVTQFGKPVTLSCSQTLNHNVMYWYQQKSSQAPKLLFHYYDKDFNNEADTPDNFQSRRPNTSFCFLDIRSPGLGDTAMYLCATSREATSGGETQYFGPGTRLLVL.

The table lists this clonotype with many counts. The V call is TRBV7-2, the J call TRBJ2-7, with 8 bases that match TRBD1. V dropped 1 base and J dropped 2; count of bases not matched to a gene: 1. CDR1 is SGHTA, CDR2 FQGNSA, per germline. CDR3 size: 14 residues. The CDR3, as DNA: TGTGCCAGCAGCTTAGGGACAGGGCCCTACGAGCAGTACGTC. This gives the protein CASSLGTGPYEQYV.

This clonotype was observed a few times. The chain recombines TRBV28 with TRBJ1-1; weak D call: TRBD1 (6 bases). Trimming removed 1 base at V and 5 bases at J, with 14 bases between. Germline lookup yields CDR1 MDHEN and CDR2 SYDVKM. This CDR3 contains 15 residues. CDR3 protein: CASSLSGGGRTEAFF. The CDR3 DNA follows: TGTGCCAGCAGTTTATCTGGGGGGGGCCGAACTGAAGCTTTCTTT.

This clonotype was recorded many times. The rearrangement joins TRBV12-3 or TRBV12-4 to TRBJ1-1; no firm D call. This CDR3 is 14 amino acids long. V was trimmed by 3 bases and J by 1 base, leaving 9 bases between them. The CDR3 loop is CASSFSGQNTEAFF. The CDR3 DNA reads as TGTGCCAGCAGTTTTAGTGGTCAGAACACTGAAGCTTTCTTT.

In this sample, this clonotype turned up a few times. The chain is built from TRBV7-9 and TRBJ2-1; D perhaps matches TRBD2 (6 bases). The germline CDR1 and CDR2 sequences are SEHNR and FQNEAQ (reference sequence). The CDR3 has 15 residues. The V end lost 2 bases, the J end lost 8 bases, and 16 bases lay between the germline ends. CDR3 loop: CASSLRGGDNDEQFF. CDR3 coding DNA: TGTGCCAGCAGCTTAAGGGGCGGGGATAACGATGAGCAGTTCTTC.

The table lists this clonotype with a few counts. The chain employs TRBV12-3 or TRBV12-4 and TRBJ2-7; TRBD1 agrees at 9 bases. The trim removed 2 bases at V and 5 bases at J, leaving 4 bases unmatched. The CDR3 is 14 residues long. For the CDR3, the DNA is TGTGCCAGCAGTTTAAGACAGGGGGAGCACGAGCAGTACTTC. It translates to CASSLRQGEHEQYF.

The J gene is TRBJ1-2, the V gene TRBV28; TRBD1 aligns across 9 bases. Looked up from germline, CDR1 is MDHEN and CDR2 is SYDVKM. V dropped 5 bases and J dropped 6; count of bases not matched to a gene: 7. The CDR3 has 14 amino acids. The CDR3 coding sequence is TGTGCCAGCAGTGCGGGACAGGGATCGGATGGCTACACCTTC. This codes for CASSAGQGSDGYTF.

This clonotype has just a few counts. The rearrangement joins TRBV5-1 to TRBJ2-7, with TRBD1 matching 8 bases. In germline, CDR1 is SGHRS, CDR2 YFSETQ. Germline trimming cut 5 bases from V and 4 bases from J; bases unmatched to any gene: 5. The CDR3 covers 13 residues. This chain's CDR3 is CASSWNRGYEQYF. The CDR3 bases are TGCGCCAGCAGTTGGAACAGGGGGTACGAGCAGTACTTC.

In its sample, this clonotype was seen a few times. V is TRBV7-8 and J is TRBJ1-5; D might be TRBD1 (5 bases). CDR1 and CDR2 (germline): SGHVS, FQNEAQ. The V end was cut by 5 bases, the J end by 7 bases, with 21 bases between. The CDR3 totals 16 residues. This chain's CDR3 is CASSPRLGVGGQPQHF. The CDR3 coding sequence is TGTGCCAGCAGCCCCCGGTTGGGGGTTGGAGGGCAGCCCCAGCATTTT.

This clonotype has just a few counts. The chain uses TRBV11-2 and TRBJ2-7; the match to TRBD1 covers 7 bases. CDR3 length: 16 amino acids. Germline V gene sequence: CDR1 SGHAT, CDR2 FQNNGV. With 3 bases clipped from V and 2 bases from J, the junction kept 10 bases outside the gene matches. CDR3 nucleotides: TGTGCCAGCAGCTTCCGGCGACAGGGCTTGACCTACGAGCAGTACTTC. It is translated as CASSFRRQGLTYEQYF.

At least ten counts were recorded for this clonotype. The chain joins TRBV11-2 to TRBJ2-3, with D possibly TRBD2 on 5 matching bases. The germline V gene encodes CDR1 SGHAT and CDR2 FQNNGV. V lost 5 bases, J lost 6 bases, and 12 bases lay in between. The CDR3 totals 13 residues. The CDR3 DNA reads as TGTGCCAGCAGCCCAAGGAGGAGTGATACGCAGTATTTT. This gives the protein CASSPRRSDTQYF.

This clonotype was observed at least ten times. The chain is built from TRBV7-6 and TRBJ2-7, with D possibly being TRBD1 (5 bases). Germline loops: CDR1 SGHVS, CDR2 FNYEAQ. The CDR3 contains 14 residues. V was clipped by 1 base and J by 3 bases, with 10 bases between them. CDR3 in DNA: TGTGCCAGCAGCTTAGATGGGGCAAGCTACGAGCAGTACTTC. Its protein is CASSLDGASYEQYF.